The table lists the clone carrying this T cell receptor beta chain with a count of one. What it recognizes is unknown. The CDR3 runs to 18 residues. The germline V gene has CDR1 SGHRS and CDR2 YFSETQ. The junction had 14 bases not matched to a gene; V was cut back by 0 bases and J by 4 bases. These data come from a study of T cell responses to AZD1222 COVID-19 vaccine. Study results and limitations: Donor demographics were predominantly white British with a female majority; clonal diversity may be underestimated. Compared with day 0, the breadth and depth of the Spike-specific TCR repertoire rose significantly after two doses of AZD1222. Mapped onto spike, vaccine-associated CD4 TCRs spanned it and were dominant at 160-218 and 743-854.

Method: immunoSEQ multiplex PCR; TCRdb's copy keeps in-frame clones and lacks some. This sample has 150,000 to 180,000 clones, with around 85% found just once. The sample in question was peripheral blood, obtained on day 0 of MenACWY control vaccination. The V and J genes are TRBV5-1 and TRBJ1-2, with 8 bases lining up with TRBD1. This sequence originates from an adult in good health. CDR3 DNA sequence: TGCGCCAGCAGCTTGGCCGGGCAGGGGGCCCCCCTCTCCTATGGCTACACCTTC. Amino acid sequence: CASSLAGQGAPLSYGYTF.